Below, 15 T cell receptor beta chains from the same sample are listed, as sequenced in a study of blood T cells in healthy people across ages. A sample-barcoded 5' primer and a J-beta primer mix were used in a second PCR of roughly 7 to 11 cycles. From the 5' RACE reads, TCRdb called clonotypes with MiXCR, one entry per CDR3 protein. Counted here are hundreds of thousands of distinct CDR3 sequences, more than 55% occurring once; the ten biggest clones make up around a quarter. The material sequenced was blood. These receptors came from a man aged 35-49 years in good health.

This sequence joins TRBV20-1 and TRBJ2-2, with 15 bases lining up with TRBD2. The CDR3 sequence is 22 residues long. J lost 3 bases, V lost 0 bases, and 17 bases had no gene match. Looked up from germline, CDR1 is DFQATT and CDR2 is SNEGSKA (reference sequence). The CDR3 loop is CSARDPRTPGLAGGTDTGELFF. The DNA of the CDR3 is TGCAGTGCTAGAGATCCCCGAACACCGGGACTAGCGGGAGGAACCGACACCGGGGAGCTGTTTTTT.

This clonotype was found a few times. The CDR3 DNA sequence: TGCAGCGTTTCAGAGGCCCCAACGTCCGAGCAGTACTTC. Protein sequence: CSVSEAPTSEQYF. This chain links TRBV29-1 with TRBJ2-5; D is unclear. The J call may be wrong; the DNA end is better matched by TRBJ2-7. Germline V gene lookup returns CDR1 SQVTM and CDR2 ANQGSEA. This CDR3 comprises 13 residues.

The CDR3 nucleotides read TGTGCCAGCAGCTCGGCCGAAGGTTCACCCCTCCACTTT. This gives the protein CASSSAEGSPLHF. The chain recombines TRBV12-3 or TRBV12-4 with TRBJ1-6; no definite D call. The CDR3 spans 13 residues. V shed 6 bases and J shed 9 bases, with 12 bases lying between them.

The chain is built from TRBV11-3 and TRBJ2-7, with 10 bases identical to TRBD1. V dropped 5 bases and J dropped 3; count of bases not matched to a gene: 4. The CDR3 extends over 14 amino acids. Looked up from germline, CDR1 is SGHNT and CDR2 is YENEEA. The CDR3 region has the DNA TGTGCCAGCAGCAGCCGGGACAGGGGCTACGAGCAGTACTTC. This translates into CASSSRDRGYEQYF.

This chain links TRBV27 with TRBJ1-4; D perhaps matches TRBD1 (5 bases). The CDR3 is 14 amino acids. V dropped 3 bases and J dropped 3 bases, with 8 bases sitting between them. The germline CDR1 and CDR2 sequences are MNHEY and SMNVEV (reference sequence). This chain's CDR3 is CASSFSGANEKLFF. CDR3 bases: TGTGCCAGCAGTTTCTCGGGGGCTAATGAAAAACTGTTTTTT.

The V call is TRBV7-9, the J call TRBJ1-2; weak D call: TRBD1 (5 bases). From germline, CDR1 is SEHNR and CDR2 FQNEAQ (reference sequence). The V end was cut by 5 bases, the J end by 4 bases, with 17 bases between. The CDR3 covers 15 residues. The CDR3, as DNA: TGTGCCAGCAGCCCCAGGGCAGGGACGACCTATGGCTACACCTTC. Translating it yields CASSPRAGTTYGYTF. Full variable domain (outside the CDR3, taken from reference TRBV7-9 and TRBJ1-2): DTGVSQNPRHKITKRGQNVTFRCDPISEHNRLYWYRQTLGQGPEFLTYFQNEAQLEKSRLLSDRFSAERPKGSFSTLEIQRTEQGDSAMYLCASSPRAGTTYGYTFGSGTRLTVV.

This chain uses TRBV5-1 with TRBJ2-3; TRBD1 agrees at 7 bases. V shed 0 bases, J shed 5 bases, and the junction held 6 bases outside the gene matches. CDR1 is SGHRS, CDR2 YFSETQ, per germline. The CDR3 covers 15 residues. In nucleotides, the CDR3 is TGCGCCAGCAGCTTGGGGGGACAGCACCTAGATACGCAGTATTTT. Protein sequence: CASSLGGQHLDTQYF.

This clonotype occurred once. The chain joins TRBV12-3 or TRBV12-4 to TRBJ2-5; 10 nucleotides align to TRBD2. Trimming cost V 5 bases and J 11 bases; bases outside gene matches: 14. The CDR3 has 15 residues. The chain's CDR3 is CASSRTAGGPLEQYF. CDR3 nucleotide sequence: TGTGCCAGCAGTCGTACAGCGGGAGGGCCATTAGAGCAGTACTTC.

This chain uses TRBV20-1 with TRBJ1-2, with D hard to call. This CDR3 has 13 residues. Germline V gene sequence: CDR1 DFQATT, CDR2 SNEGSKA (reference sequence). Trimming stripped 3 bases from V and 3 bases from J, with 11 bases between. This CDR3 reads CSASDGLYYGYTF. The CDR3 nucleotides are TGCAGTGCTAGTGATGGGCTGTACTATGGCTACACCTTC.

The chain couples TRBV29-1 to TRBJ2-1; D call uncertain. The CDR3 runs to 11 residues. The germline CDR1 and CDR2 sequences are SQVTM and ANQGSEA. V lost 7 bases to trimming and J lost 3 bases, with 7 bases between them. CDR3 nucleotide sequence: TGCAGCGCCGAAGTCTACAATGAGCAGTTCTTC. It yields the protein CSAEVYNEQFF.

CDR3 coding DNA: TGTGCCAGCAGCCGCCGGTCAGATTGGGGTTATGGCTACACCTTC. Translation: CASSRRSDWGYGYTF. V usage is TRBV11-3 and J usage is TRBJ1-2; D is undetermined. The V gene's germline CDR1 is SGHNT and CDR2 YENEEA. There are 15 residues in the CDR3. Trimming shortened V by 5 bases and J by 5 bases, and 18 bases separated the two germline ends.

The rearrangement uses TRBV20-1 and TRBJ1-2, with a tentative D call TRBD1 (6 bases). This CDR3 spans 13 amino acids. V was pared by 6 bases and J by 4 bases, with 15 bases between. Germline V gives CDR1 DFQATT, CDR2 SNEGSKA (reference sequence). CDR3 sequence (DNA): TGCAGTGCCTCCCGCGGGGGGGCCTATGGCTACACCTTC. It specifies CSASRGGAYGYTF.

This clonotype was seen a few times. The chain joins TRBV11-2 to TRBJ2-1; no definite D call. Germline V gene data show CDR1 as SGHAT and CDR2 as FQNNGV. There are 14 residues in the CDR3. Trimming cost V 5 bases and J 0 bases, with 8 bases left between them. The DNA of the CDR3 is TGTGCCAGCAGCCCGGAGCCCTCCTACAATGAGCAGTTCTTC. As protein: CASSPEPSYNEQFF.

This clonotype was picked up a small number of times. The chain combines TRBV12-3 or TRBV12-4 with TRBJ1-5; maybe TRBD1 (6 bases). This CDR3 has 13 amino acids. V dropped 7 bases and J dropped 6 bases, with 13 bases sitting between them. The CDR3 reads CASNYREVQPQHF. CDR3 in DNA: TGTGCCAGCAACTACAGGGAAGTTCAGCCCCAGCATTTT.

On this clonotype: A read error is possible here, since a much larger clone lies one base away. This chain uses TRBV29-1 with TRBJ2-5; tentatively, D is TRBD1 (5 bases). CDR3 length equals 12 residues. Trimming cost V 3 bases and J 11 bases, with 16 bases left between them. Germline V gene lookup returns CDR1 SQVTM and CDR2 ANQGSEA. The CDR3 DNA reads as TGCAGCGTTGAGCAGGGAAGCAATGAGCAGTACTTC. Protein product: CSVEQGSNEQYF.